This T cell receptor (beta chain) was sequenced during a study of T cells after yellow fever vaccination (dated by TCRdb to between 2018 and 2021). At the level of the whole study: Libraries from fractions with low cell numbers were prepared with the SMART-Seq v4 Ultra Low Input RNA kit. Two healthy male donors, one aged 18 to 29 and one aged 30 to 39 years, made up the cohort. To follow T-cell clones before and after primary and booster YFV17D yellow fever vaccination, bulk TCR alpha and beta repertoires were sequenced over time. Blood was drawn at multiple timepoints before and after primary and secondary immunization, with bulk PBMC replicates and cell subsets isolated.

This clonotype has a count of ten or more. Its antigen is unknown. Base qualities were left out, and no much larger clone turns up one base away. The sample's treatment or condition label is to be understood as: live attenuated yellow fever vaccine strain. PBMCs were isolated from peripheral blood using a standard Ficoll-Paque protocol. Dynabeads CD4 and CD8 positive selection kits were used to isolate CD4 and CD8 T-cell fractions. TriZol was used to extract RNA from bulk PBMCs, CD4 and CD8 fractions, and dextramer-positive and dextramer-negative fractions. Overall study outcomes, separate from this receptor: A small share of clonotypes occurred in both CD4 and CD8 compartments, likely arising from convergent recombination. Computational filtering was needed because FACS-sorted repertoires could contain abundant contaminating clonotypes from the bulk population. Most clones expanded after primary vaccination (around 96% of CD4 and 88% of CD8) were re-detected after the booster, suggesting that broad memory maintenance occurred. Because only a couple of donors were included in the study, the extent to which the findings can be generalized is limited. The secondary T-cell response was found to be weaker but faster than the primary response, with a peak reached on day 5 rather than on day 15.

Its CDR3 holds 15 amino acids, cysteine through phenylalanine. Kept here is only the CDR3 DNA, which spans 45 bases and is read in frame from base 1. V sheds 0 bases and J sheds 1 base, leaving 9 bases between their ends. The germline V gene (reference sequence) yields LGHDT for CDR1 and YNNKEL for CDR2. TCR cDNA was synthesized by 5'RACE template switching, which introduced a universal primer site and unique molecular identifiers. Priming of cDNA synthesis was performed from both the TCR alpha and TCR beta constant segments. Library amplification involved two PCR steps, and the second step added sample barcodes and sequencing adapters. Libraries were sequenced on Illumina HiSeq 2500 (2x100 bp) or NovaSeq (2x150 bp). Per the original workflow: Demultiplexing of reads and collapsing into UMI consensus sequences were performed with MIGEC, and V(D)J alignment was carried out with MiXCR. Vaccine-responding clonotypes were identified with edgeR using replicate PBMC samples, with FDR below 0.01 and a log2 fold change above 5 up to day 15 being required. Each bulk clonotype was labeled CD4 or CD8 based on which sequenced repertoire, CD4 or CD8, contained the clonotype at higher abundance. TCRdb reworked the public reads: Q25 trimming with fastp, MiXCR clone assembly, productive beta chains retained. All rows with the same CDR3 protein become a single entry with the most common DNA and genes. These V and J calls rely on TCRdb rather than the paper's analysis. Here the sample has some 100,000 distinct CDR3 sequences; more than 5.5% occur a single time. The top ten hold roughly 2.8% of the sample.

This material consisted of CD4+ T cells sorted from PBMCs, taken roughly 47 days after the first yellow fever vaccination. The chain uses TRBV3-1 and TRBJ2-5, with the D gene not clear enough to name. The sequence was obtained from a man between 18 and 29 years old who received the YFV17D yellow fever vaccine. This receptor carries the CDR3 CASSQDPSSQETQYF. The DNA sequence is TGTGCCAGCAGCCAAGATCCGTCATCCCAAGAGACCCAGTACTTC.